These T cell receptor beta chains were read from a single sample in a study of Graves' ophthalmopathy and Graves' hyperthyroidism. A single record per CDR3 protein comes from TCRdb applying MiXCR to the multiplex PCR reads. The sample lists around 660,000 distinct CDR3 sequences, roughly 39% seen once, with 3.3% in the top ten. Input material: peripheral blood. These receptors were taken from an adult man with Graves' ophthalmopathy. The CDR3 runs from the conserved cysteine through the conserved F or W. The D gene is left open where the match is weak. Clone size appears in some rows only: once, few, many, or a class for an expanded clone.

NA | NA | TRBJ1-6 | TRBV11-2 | TGTGCCAGCAGCCAAAGACAGGATTCCTCTTCACCCCTCCACTTT | CASSQRQDSSSPLHF
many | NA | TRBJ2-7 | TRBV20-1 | TGCAGTGCTAGGGGAGGGGGTCGGGAGCAGTACTTC | CSARGGGREQYF
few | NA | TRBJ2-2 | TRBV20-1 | TGCAGTGCTAACAACCAGGACACCGGGGAGCTGTTTTTT | CSANNQDTGELFF
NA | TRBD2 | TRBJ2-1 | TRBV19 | TGTGCCAGTAGTAAAGGACTAGCGGACTACAATGAGCAGTTCTTC | CASSKGLADYNEQFF
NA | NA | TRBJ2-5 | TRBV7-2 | TGTGCCAGCAGCCATGGAAAGCAGGGTACCCAAGAGACCCAGTACTTC | CASSHGKQGTQETQYF
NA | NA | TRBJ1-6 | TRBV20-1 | TGCAGTGCTAGAGACGTCAGGGATGCGACCTATAATTCACCCCTCCACTTT | CSARDVRDATYNSPLHF
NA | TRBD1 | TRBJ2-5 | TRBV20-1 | TGCAGTGCGCGGACAGGGGGGACCCAGTACTTC | CSARTGGTQYF
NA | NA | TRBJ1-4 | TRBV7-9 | TGTGCCAGCAGCGCACCGGGAACTAATGAAAAACTGTTTTTT | CASSAPGTNEKLFF
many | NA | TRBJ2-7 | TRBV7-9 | TGTGCCAGCAGCGAGCTCCAGAGCTCCTACGAGCAGTACTTC | CASSELQSSYEQYF
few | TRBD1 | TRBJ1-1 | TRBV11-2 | TGTGCCAGCAGTCTTGACAGGGGTTGGACTGAAGCTTTCTTT | CASSLDRGWTEAFF
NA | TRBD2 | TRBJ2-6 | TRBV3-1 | TGTGCCAGCAGAGGCGGGGGACGCTCTGGGGCCAACGTCCTGACTTTC | CASRGGGRSGANVLTF
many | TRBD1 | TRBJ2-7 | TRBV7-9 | TGTGCCAGCAGCCCGGCGGACAGGGGGCCCTACGAGCAGTACTTC | CASSPADRGPYEQYF
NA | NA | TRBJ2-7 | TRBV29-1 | TGCAGCTTTCAACAGTTCCCCTCCTACGAGCAGTACTTC | CSFQQFPSYEQYF
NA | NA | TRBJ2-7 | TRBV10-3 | TGTGCCATCAGTGATCGAACAGGGGGGGTGTACGAGCAGTACTTC | CAISDRTGGVYEQYF
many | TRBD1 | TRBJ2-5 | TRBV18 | TGTGCCAGCTCACCTGTGGGACAGGCACAAGAGACCCAGTACTTC | CASSPVGQAQETQYF
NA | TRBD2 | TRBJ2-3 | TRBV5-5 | TGTGCCAGCAGCTTACCGGGACTAGCAAGAGATACGCAGTATTTT | CASSLPGLARDTQYF
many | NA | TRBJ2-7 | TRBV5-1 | TGCGCCAGCAGCTTGGTGGACGGGACCATTCCCTACGAGCAGTACTTC | CASSLVDGTIPYEQYF
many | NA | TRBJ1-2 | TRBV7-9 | TGTGCCACCCAGGGGAGACGGACTAACTATGGCTACACCTTC | CATQGRRTNYGYTF
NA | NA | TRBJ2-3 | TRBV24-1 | TGTGCCACCAGCCCGACGGGGCAGGATACGCAGTATTTT | CATSPTGQDTQYF
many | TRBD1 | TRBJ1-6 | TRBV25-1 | TGTGCCAGCTCCAACAGGGGGATAGATTCACCCCTCCACTTT | CASSNRGIDSPLHF
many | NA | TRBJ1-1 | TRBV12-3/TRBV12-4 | TGTGCCAGCAGTATCGGCCCTAGTGAAGCTTTCTTT | CASSIGPSEAFF
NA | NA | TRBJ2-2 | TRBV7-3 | TGTGCCAGCAGCCAAGATCGTTGGAAGCGGGCCATGAACACCGGGGAGCTGTTTTTT | CASSQDRWKRAMNTGELFF
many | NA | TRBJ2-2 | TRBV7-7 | TGTGCCAGCAGCCCGTGGGGGAAGGTCAACACCGGGGAGCTGTTTTTT | CASSPWGKVNTGELFF
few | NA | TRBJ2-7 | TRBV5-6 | TGTGCCAGCAGCTTGGAGGGCAGGACAGACTACGAGCAGTACTTC | CASSLEGRTDYEQYF
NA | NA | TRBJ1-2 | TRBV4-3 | TGCGCCAGCAGTGGGACGCAGGATGGCTACACCTTC | CASSGTQDGYTF
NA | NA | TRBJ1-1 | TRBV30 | TGTGCCTGGAGTGTATGGGGTCCGAACACTGAAGCTTTCTTT | CAWSVWGPNTEAFF
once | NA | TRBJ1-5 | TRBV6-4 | TGTGCCAGCATTGACGGAGACACCGGTTTGGGCAATCAGCCCCAGCATTTT | CASIDGDTGLGNQPQHF
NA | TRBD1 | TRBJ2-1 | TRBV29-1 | TGCAGCGTTGAAGATCATTATAACGGGACAGGGCCGTACAATGAGCAGTTCTTC | CSVEDHYNGTGPYNEQFF
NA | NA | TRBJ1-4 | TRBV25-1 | TGTGCCAGCAGTGAAGGGACCGTCCGGACTAATGAAAAACTGTTTTTT | CASSEGTVRTNEKLFF
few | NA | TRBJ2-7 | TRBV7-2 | TGTGCCAGCAGCCCCACCTCCGAGGCCTACGAGCAGTACTTC | CASSPTSEAYEQYF
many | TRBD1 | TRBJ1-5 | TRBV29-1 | TGCAGCGTTGAAGATCCCGGGACAGGATTGCATTTT | CSVEDPGTGLHF
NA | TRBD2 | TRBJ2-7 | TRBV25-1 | TGTGCCAGCAGCCTCACGAACACCGGGGGGGGGCAGTACTTC | CASSLTNTGGGQYF
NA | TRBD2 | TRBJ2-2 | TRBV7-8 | TGTGCCAGCAGCTTATGGCTAGCGGATTCCACCGGGGAGCTGTTTTTT | CASSLWLADSTGELFF
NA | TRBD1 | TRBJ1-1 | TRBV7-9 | TGTGCCAGCAGGGGACAGGGGGCTTTCTTT | CASRGQGAFF
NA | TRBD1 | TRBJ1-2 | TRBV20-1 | TGCAGTGCTTGGGACAGGGGTGGCTATGGCTACACCTTC | CSAWDRGGYGYTF
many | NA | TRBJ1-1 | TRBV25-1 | TGTGCCAGCAGTACCCAGGGAGACACTGAAGCTTTCTTT | CASSTQGDTEAFF
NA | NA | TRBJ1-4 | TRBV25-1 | TGTGCCAGCAGTGATCCTCGTTGGGGGCAGGAAAAACTGTTTTTT | CASSDPRWGQEKLFF
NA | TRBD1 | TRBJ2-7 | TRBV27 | TGTGCCAGCAGTTTGACCGGGACAGGGGGCGAATTCGAGCAGTACTTC | CASSLTGTGGEFEQYF
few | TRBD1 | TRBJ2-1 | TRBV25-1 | TGTGCCAGCAGTGAATCGGGACAGGGTCGGAATGAGCAGTTCTTC | CASSESGQGRNEQFF
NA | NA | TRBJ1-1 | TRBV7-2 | TGTGCCAGCAGCTTAACCTCTCCAGGGGAGGACACTGAAGCTTTCTTT | CASSLTSPGEDTEAFF
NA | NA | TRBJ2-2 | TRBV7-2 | TGTGCCAGCAGCTTTGGAGCAGCCGCGAACACCGCGGAGCTGTTTTTT | CASSFGAAANTAELFF
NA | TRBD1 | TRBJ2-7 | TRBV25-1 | TGTGCCAGCAGTCCCCGTGGACAGGTGATCTCCTACGAGCAGTACTTC | CASSPRGQVISYEQYF
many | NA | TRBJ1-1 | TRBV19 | TGTGCCAGTACCGGGGGCCCGAGGGCTGAAGCTTTCTTT | CASTGGPRAEAFF
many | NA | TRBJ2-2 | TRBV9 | TGTGCTAGCAGCCAACAGGGAACCGGGGAGCTGTTTTTT | CASSQQGTGELFF
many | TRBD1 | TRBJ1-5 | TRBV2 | TGTGCCAGCAGTCGACAGGGAGTAGGTCAGCCCCAGCATTTT | CASSRQGVGQPQHF
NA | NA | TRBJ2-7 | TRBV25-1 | TGTGCCAGCAGTGACCGTACAGTCCTGAACACCGGGGAGCTGTACTTC | CASSDRTVLNTGELYF
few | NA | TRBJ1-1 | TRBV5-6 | TGTGCCAGCAGCTTGTTGTGGGGCCGGTTAGACACTGAAGCTTTCTTT | CASSLLWGRLDTEAFF
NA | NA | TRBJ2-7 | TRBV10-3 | TGTGCCATCAGTGAGACCCGCTCCTACGAGCAGTACTTC | CAISETRSYEQYF
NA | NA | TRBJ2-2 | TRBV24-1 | TGTGCCACCAGTGCGCGGGAGCTGTTTTTT | CATSARELFF
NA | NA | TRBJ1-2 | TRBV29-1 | TGCAGCGTTGATAGGTTACAGGGTGGCTACACCTTC | CSVDRLQGGYTF
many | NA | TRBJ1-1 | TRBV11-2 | TGTGCCAGCAGCACGGACTCCGCGTGGACTGAAGCTTTCTTT | CASSTDSAWTEAFF
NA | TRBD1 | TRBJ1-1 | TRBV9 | TGTGCCAGCAGCGCACAGGGGGCGAGGGACACTGAAGCTTTCTTT | CASSAQGARDTEAFF
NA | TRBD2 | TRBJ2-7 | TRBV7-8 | TGTGCCAGCAGCTTACCTAGTCGAGGACTAGCGGGGGGTCTTGGGTACGAGCAGTACTTC | CASSLPSRGLAGGLGYEQYF
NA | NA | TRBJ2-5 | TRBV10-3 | TGTGCCAGCAGTGCTACAGGGGGGGGGACCCAGTACTTC | CASSATGGGTQYF
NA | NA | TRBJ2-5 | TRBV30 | TGTGCCTGGAGTGTACTGGTACAGACTCAAGAGACCCAGTACTTC | CAWSVLVQTQETQYF
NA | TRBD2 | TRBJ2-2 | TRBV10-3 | TGTGCCATCAGTCGGGACTACTCGAACACCGGGGAGCCGTTTTTC | CAISRDYSNTGEPFF